This entry lists 18 T cell receptor beta chains sequenced from one sample in a study of blood T cell repertoires in COVID-19. Produced via immunoSEQ multiplex PCR; TCRdb's table is partial and in-frame only. The table has a few hundred thousand clones, 84% seen once. Source material: peripheral blood. The receptors here all came from a man between 40 and 49 years old who had recovered from COVID-19.

This chain joins TRBV6-5 and TRBJ2-7, with TRBD1 identical over 10 bases. V was pared by 9 bases and J by 2 bases, with 7 bases of the junction left unmatched. The CDR3 spans 14 residues. From germline, CDR1 is MNHEY and CDR2 SVGAGI. The DNA for the CDR3 is TGTGCCAGGCCGCGGGGACAGGGGCCCTACGAGCAGTACTTC. Protein sequence: CARPRGQGPYEQYF.

This chain joins TRBV7-2 and TRBJ2-1; TRBD2 matches at 7 bases. The CDR3 totals 15 residues. Trimming cost V 5 bases and J 5 bases; bases outside gene matches: 9. Germline values: CDR1 SGHTA, CDR2 FQGNSA. CDR3 sequence: CASSPSWGGHNEQFF. The CDR3, as DNA: TGTGCCAGCAGCCCCAGTTGGGGGGGTCACAATGAGCAGTTCTTC.

The V and J genes are TRBV24-1 and TRBJ2-3; D possibly corresponds to TRBD2 (5 bases). This CDR3 contains 13 residues. Germline-derived CDR1 and CDR2 are KGHDR and SFDVKD. The V gene lost 5 bases and the J gene lost 6 bases, with 11 bases spanning the gap. The CDR3 loop reads CATSGRRGDTQYF. The CDR3 nucleotides read TGTGCCACCAGTGGCAGGCGCGGGGATACGCAGTATTTT.

This chain uses TRBV5-6 with TRBJ1-5, with TRBD1 matching over 9 bases. V gave up 1 base and J gave up 7 bases; unmatched junction bases: 9. Germline V gene lookup returns CDR1 SGHDT and CDR2 YYEEEE. This CDR3 comprises 16 residues. The DNA for the CDR3 is TGTGCCAGCAGCTTGAATTTAGGGACAGGGATACAGCCCCAGCATTTT. It is translated as CASSLNLGTGIQPQHF. The full variable domain, its missing parts supplied by reference TRBV5-6 and TRBJ1-5, is DAGVTQSPTHLIKTRGQQVTLRCSPKSGHDTVSWYQQALGQGPQFIFQYYEEEERQRGNFPDRFSGHQFPNYSSELNVNALLLGDSALYLCASSLNLGTGIQPQHFGDGTRLSIL.

The chain couples TRBV27 to TRBJ2-7; 10 bases are shared with TRBD2. The germline V gene encodes CDR1 MNHEY and CDR2 SMNVEV (reference sequence). Trimming at V came to 5 bases and at J to 1 base, leaving 2 bases not matched to a gene. This CDR3 contains 14 residues. The chain's CDR3 is CASSVLAGSYEQYF. For the CDR3, the DNA is TGTGCCAGCAGTGTACTAGCGGGATCCTACGAGCAGTACTTC.

Only a few counts were recorded for this clone. The rearrangement links TRBV28 to TRBJ1-2; 8 bases align to TRBD1. Germline assignment: CDR1 MDHEN and CDR2 SYDVKM. The CDR3 runs to 15 residues. Trimming removed 4 bases from V and 4 bases from J; junction bases left unmatched: 8. In nucleotides, the CDR3 is TGTGCCAGCAGTTACGAGGACAGGGACGTCTATGGCTACACCTTC. It yields the protein CASSYEDRDVYGYTF.

This chain uses TRBV11-2 with TRBJ2-1; the D gene is possibly TRBD1 (5 bases). CDR1 SGHAT and CDR2 FQNNGV come from the germline V gene. CDR3 size: 15 residues. Trimming took off 7 bases at V and 10 bases at J, with 23 bases between the two ends. Here the CDR3 DNA reads TGTGCCAGCACCCCTTTTGTCAAAGGGGCCAGGGAGCAGTTCTTC. It specifies CASTPFVKGAREQFF.

This chain uses TRBV9 with TRBJ2-1; 7 nucleotides agree with TRBD1. CDR1 and CDR2 (germline): SGDLS, YYNGEE. The CDR3 runs to 14 residues. Losses at the gene ends were 4 bases for V and 4 bases for J; bases not matched to a gene: 5. This CDR3 reads CASSRTGVYNEQFF. The CDR3 DNA sequence: TGTGCCAGCAGCCGAACAGGGGTTTACAATGAGCAGTTCTTC.

The V gene is TRBV7-8, the J gene TRBJ2-7, with a tentative D call TRBD1 (6 bases). The CDR3 totals 15 residues. Looked up from germline, CDR1 is SGHVS and CDR2 is FQNEAQ. V dropped 5 bases and J dropped 2 bases, with 16 bases sitting between them. The CDR3 spells CASSPRQGPTYEQYF. CDR3 sequence (DNA): TGTGCCAGCAGCCCCCGTCAGGGGCCCACCTACGAGCAGTACTTC.

V usage is TRBV19 and J usage is TRBJ1-1, with TRBD1 matching 8 bases. The CDR3 is 14 residues long. Germline V gene data show CDR1 as LNHDA and CDR2 as SQIVND (reference sequence). The V gene end was trimmed by 4 bases and the J gene end by 6 bases; junction bases not matched to a gene: 7. In DNA, the CDR3 is TGTGCCAGTAGTAGTCAGGGGGCAGGGGCTGAAGCTTTCTTT. Its protein is CASSSQGAGAEAFF.

V is TRBV7-2 and J is TRBJ1-1; no clear D gene. The germline V gene has CDR1 SGHTA and CDR2 FQGNSA. The V end was cut by 2 bases, the J end by 0 bases, with 10 bases between. This CDR3 has 15 residues. CDR3 loop: CASSLSGSMNTEAFF. The CDR3 DNA reads TGTGCCAGCAGCTTATCCGGGTCGATGAACACTGAAGCTTTCTTT. Together with reference TRBV7-2 and TRBJ1-1, the CDR3 gives the full variable domain: GAGVSQSPSNKVTEKGKDVELRCDPISGHTALYWYRQSLGQGLEFLIYFQGNSAPDKSGLPSDRFSAERTGGSVSTLTIQRTQQEDSAVYLCASSLSGSMNTEAFFGQGTRLTVV.

This chain links TRBV11-3 with TRBJ1-1; D unresolved. Trimming shortened V by 3 bases and J by 3 bases, and 5 bases separated the two germline ends. The length of the CDR3 is 12 residues. Germline CDR1 is SGHNT and CDR2 is YENEEA. CDR3 loop: CASSFSDTEAFF. CDR3 nucleotides: TGTGCCAGCAGCTTCTCTGACACTGAAGCTTTCTTT.

The V call is TRBV9, the J call TRBJ2-7; 12 bases match TRBD2. Germline CDR1 SGDLS, CDR2 YYNGEE. Trimming at V came to 2 bases and at J to 6 bases, leaving 9 bases not matched to a gene. The CDR3 runs 16 residues. CDR3 residues: CASSVQPSGGASEQYF. The DNA for the CDR3 is TGTGCCAGCAGCGTCCAACCTAGCGGGGGGGCGAGCGAGCAGTACTTC.

The rearrangement joins TRBV29-1 to TRBJ1-1; TRBD1 aligns across 7 bases. The CDR3 spans 13 residues. CDR1 and CDR2 from the germline V gene are SQVTM and ANQGSEA. The V and J ends lost 7 bases and 11 bases, in that order; junction bases with no gene match: 16. The CDR3 region is CSAHVGRGTGAFF. For the CDR3, the DNA is TGCAGCGCCCACGTGGGCAGGGGGACGGGGGCTTTCTTT.

In nucleotides, the CDR3 is TGTGCCAGTAGTATGACCGGGACATTAGCTCTTGGCTACACCTTC. Residues: CASSMTGTLALGYTF. This sequence joins TRBV19 and TRBJ1-2; a possible D gene is TRBD1 (6 bases). Germline V lookup: CDR1 LNHDA, CDR2 SQIVND (reference sequence). CDR3 length equals 15 residues. V was cut by 3 bases and J by 7 bases, with 18 bases left in between.

The gene calls are TRBV6-1 and TRBJ1-1, with a possible D match to TRBD1 (6 bases). Germline V gene sequence: CDR1 MNHNS, CDR2 SASEGT. The CDR3 spans 15 residues. V gave up 3 bases and J gave up 4 bases, with 15 bases separating them. The CDR3 spells CASSERWQGPTEAFF. The CDR3 DNA follows: TGTGCCAGCAGTGAGCGATGGCAGGGGCCCACTGAAGCTTTCTTT.

V usage is TRBV24-1 and J usage is TRBJ2-3; 10 nucleotides align to TRBD1. Germline loops: CDR1 KGHDR, CDR2 SFDVKD. Losses at the gene ends were 5 bases for V and 5 bases for J; bases not matched to a gene: 6. This CDR3 has 15 amino acids. The CDR3 region is CATSGSGTGEDTQYF. The CDR3, as DNA: TGTGCCACCAGTGGTTCCGGGACAGGGGAAGATACGCAGTATTTT.

In the case of this clone: Since a much larger clone is just one base distant, this may be a read error. The chain joins TRBV27 to TRBJ2-2; D is ambiguous. Between the trimmed V and J ends, which lost 6 bases and 3 bases, there was a span of 2 bases. In germline, CDR1 is MNHEY, CDR2 SMNVEV (reference sequence). The CDR3 is made up of 11 amino acids. The CDR3, as DNA: TGTGCCAGCAGCTACACCGGGGAGCTGTTTTTT. Encoded protein: CASSYTGELFF.